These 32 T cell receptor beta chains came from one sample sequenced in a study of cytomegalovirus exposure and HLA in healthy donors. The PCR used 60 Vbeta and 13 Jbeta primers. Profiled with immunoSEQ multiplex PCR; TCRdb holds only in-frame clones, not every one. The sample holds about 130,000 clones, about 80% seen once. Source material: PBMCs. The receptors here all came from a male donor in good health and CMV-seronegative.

The CDR3 nucleotides read TGTGCCAGCAGCTTTAGAGAGCAGTTCTTC. This translates into CASSFREQFF. The chain is built from TRBV7-2 and TRBJ2-1; the D is unclear. CDR1 is SGHTA and CDR2 is FQGNSA in the germline V gene. Trimming pared 3 bases from V and 10 bases from J, leaving 4 bases between. This CDR3 has 10 residues.

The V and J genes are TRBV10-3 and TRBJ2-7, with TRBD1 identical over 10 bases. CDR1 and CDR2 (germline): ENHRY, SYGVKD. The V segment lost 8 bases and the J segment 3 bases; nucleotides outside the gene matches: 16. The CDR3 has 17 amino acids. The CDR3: CAIAQGTGDPKDYEQYF. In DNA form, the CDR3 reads TGTGCCATCGCCCAGGGGACAGGGGACCCGAAAGACTACGAGCAGTACTTC.

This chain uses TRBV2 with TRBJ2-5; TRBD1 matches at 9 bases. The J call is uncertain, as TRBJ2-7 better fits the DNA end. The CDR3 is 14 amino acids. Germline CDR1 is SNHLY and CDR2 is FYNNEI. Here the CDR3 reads CASSSWTGAYEQYF. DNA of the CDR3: TGTGCCAGCAGTTCCTGGACAGGGGCCTACGAGCAGTACTTC.

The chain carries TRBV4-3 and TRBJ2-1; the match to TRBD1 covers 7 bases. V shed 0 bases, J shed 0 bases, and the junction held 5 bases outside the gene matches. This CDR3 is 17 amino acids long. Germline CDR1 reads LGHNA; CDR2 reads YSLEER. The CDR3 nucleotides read TGCGCCAGCAGCCAAGATGTTAACAGGGGCTCCTACAATGAGCAGTTCTTC. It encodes CASSQDVNRGSYNEQFF.

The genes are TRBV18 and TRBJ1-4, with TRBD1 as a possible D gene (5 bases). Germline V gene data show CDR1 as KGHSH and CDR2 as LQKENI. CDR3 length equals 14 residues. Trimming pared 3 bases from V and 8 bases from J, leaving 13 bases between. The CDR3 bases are TGTGCCAGCTCACCTGGGGGAGGAACCGAAAAACTGTTTTTT. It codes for CASSPGGGTEKLFF.

CDR3 region: CASSHRPKGQDLTDTQYF. DNA of the CDR3: TGCGCCAGCAGCCACAGACCAAAGGGACAGGACCTCACAGATACGCAGTATTTT. This sequence joins TRBV5-1 and TRBJ2-3; 8 nucleotides match TRBD1. CDR1 SGHRS and CDR2 YFSETQ come from the germline V gene. The CDR3 has 18 amino acids. V was clipped by 4 bases and J by 2 bases; unmatched bases: 15.

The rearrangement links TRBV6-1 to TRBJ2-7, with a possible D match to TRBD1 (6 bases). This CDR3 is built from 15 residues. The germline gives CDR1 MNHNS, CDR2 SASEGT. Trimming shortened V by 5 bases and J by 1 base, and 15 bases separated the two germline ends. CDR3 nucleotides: TGTGCCAGCAGTCGATTGACAGGACAATCCTACGAGCAGTACTTC. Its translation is CASSRLTGQSYEQYF.

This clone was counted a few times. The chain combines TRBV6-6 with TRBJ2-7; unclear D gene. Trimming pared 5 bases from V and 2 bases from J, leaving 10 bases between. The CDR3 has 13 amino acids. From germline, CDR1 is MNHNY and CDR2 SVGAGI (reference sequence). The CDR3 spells CASSPTGPYEQYF. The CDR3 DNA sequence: TGTGCCAGCAGTCCCACGGGTCCCTACGAGCAGTACTTC.

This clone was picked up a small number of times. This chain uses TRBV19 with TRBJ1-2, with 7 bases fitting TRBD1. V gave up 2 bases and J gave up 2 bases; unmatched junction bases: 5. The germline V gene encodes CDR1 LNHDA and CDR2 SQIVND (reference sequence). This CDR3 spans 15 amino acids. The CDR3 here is CASSITLGGNYGYTF. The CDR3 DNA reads TGTGCCAGTAGTATAACCCTAGGGGGCAACTATGGCTACACCTTC. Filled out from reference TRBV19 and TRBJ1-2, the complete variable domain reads DGGITQSPKYLFRKEGQNVTLSCEQNLNHDAMYWYRQDPGQGLRLIYYSQIVNDFQKGDIAEGYSVSREKKESFPLTVTSAQKNPTAFYLCASSITLGGNYGYTFGSGTRLTVV.

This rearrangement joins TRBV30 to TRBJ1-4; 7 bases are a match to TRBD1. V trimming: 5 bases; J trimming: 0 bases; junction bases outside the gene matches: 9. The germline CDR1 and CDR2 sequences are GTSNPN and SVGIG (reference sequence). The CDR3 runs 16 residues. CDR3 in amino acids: CAWVPPGQPTNEKLFF. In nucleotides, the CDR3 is TGTGCCTGGGTCCCTCCGGGACAGCCAACTAATGAAAAACTGTTTTTT.

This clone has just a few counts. The CDR3 sequence is CASSTPPTGTGPDTQYF. CDR3 in DNA: TGTGCCAGCAGTACTCCACCCACTGGGACAGGGCCAGATACGCAGTATTTT. J is TRBJ2-3 and V is TRBV25-1; 9 nucleotides agree with TRBD1. CDR3 size: 17 residues. With V trimmed by 5 bases and J by 4 bases, 13 bases remained unmatched. From germline, CDR1 is MGHDK and CDR2 SYGVNS.

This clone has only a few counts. The CDR3 loop is CASTPGTGGQETQYF. CDR3 in DNA: TGCGCCAGCACCCCGGGAACAGGGGGCCAAGAGACCCAGTACTTC. The gene calls are TRBV4-3 and TRBJ2-5, with TRBD1 identical over 8 bases. Germline V lookup: CDR1 LGHNA, CDR2 YSLEER. The trim removed 7 bases at V and 1 base at J, leaving 8 bases unmatched. The CDR3 has 15 amino acids.

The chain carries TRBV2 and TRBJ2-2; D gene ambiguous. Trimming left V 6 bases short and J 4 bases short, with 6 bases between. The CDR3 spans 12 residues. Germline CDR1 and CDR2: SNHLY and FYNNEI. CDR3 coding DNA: TGTGCCAGCAGACAGTTCACCGGGGAGCTGTTTTTT. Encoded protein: CASRQFTGELFF.

DNA for the CDR3: TGTGCCAGCAGCACCCTCTGGACAGGACCCTACGAGCAGTACTTC. This translates into CASSTLWTGPYEQYF. The rearrangement links TRBV21-1 to TRBJ2-7; the table calls TRBD1, which could not be checked here. TRBV21-1 is a pseudogene segment. The CDR3 sequence is 15 residues long.

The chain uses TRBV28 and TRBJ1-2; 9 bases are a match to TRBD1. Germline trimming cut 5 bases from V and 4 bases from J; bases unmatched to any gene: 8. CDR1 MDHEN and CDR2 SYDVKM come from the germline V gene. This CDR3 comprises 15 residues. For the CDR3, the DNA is TGTGCCAGCAGTAAACAGGGGGCGCTTACCTATGGCTACACCTTC. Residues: CASSKQGALTYGYTF.

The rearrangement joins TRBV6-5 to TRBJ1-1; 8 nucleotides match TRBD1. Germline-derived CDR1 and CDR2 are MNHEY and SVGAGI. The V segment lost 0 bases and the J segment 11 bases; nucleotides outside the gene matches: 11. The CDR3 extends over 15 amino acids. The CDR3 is CASSYSVGQGALAFF. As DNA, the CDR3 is TGTGCCAGCAGTTACTCAGTCGGGCAGGGGGCTCTTGCTTTCTTT.

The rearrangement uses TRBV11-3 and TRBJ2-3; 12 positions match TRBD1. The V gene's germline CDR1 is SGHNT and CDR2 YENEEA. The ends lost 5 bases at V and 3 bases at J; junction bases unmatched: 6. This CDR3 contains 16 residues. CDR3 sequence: CASSAGTGGPTDTQYF. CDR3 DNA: TGTGCCAGCAGCGCCGGGACAGGGGGCCCGACAGATACGCAGTATTTT.

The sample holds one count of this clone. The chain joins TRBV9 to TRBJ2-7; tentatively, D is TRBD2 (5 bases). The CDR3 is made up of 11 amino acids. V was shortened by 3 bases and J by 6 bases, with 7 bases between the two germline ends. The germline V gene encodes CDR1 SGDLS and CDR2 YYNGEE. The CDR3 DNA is TGTGCCAGCAGCGGAGGGTTCGAGCAGTACTTC. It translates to CASSGGFEQYF.

CDR3 amino acids: CASSSRGSDTQYF. The CDR3 nucleotides read TGTGCCAGCAGTTCCCGGGGATCAGATACGCAGTATTTT. The rearrangement links TRBV6-5 to TRBJ2-3, with D perhaps TRBD2 (5 bases). The V gene lost 4 bases and the J gene lost 4 bases, with 9 bases spanning the gap. The CDR3 totals 13 residues. CDR1 and CDR2 from the germline V gene are MNHEY and SVGAGI.

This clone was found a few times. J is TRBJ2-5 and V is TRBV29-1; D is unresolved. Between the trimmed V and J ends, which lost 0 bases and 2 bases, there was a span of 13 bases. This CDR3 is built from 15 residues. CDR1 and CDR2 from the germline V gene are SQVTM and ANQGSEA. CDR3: CSVEDLIAAQETQYF. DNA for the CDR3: TGCAGCGTTGAAGATCTAATCGCGGCTCAAGAGACCCAGTACTTC.

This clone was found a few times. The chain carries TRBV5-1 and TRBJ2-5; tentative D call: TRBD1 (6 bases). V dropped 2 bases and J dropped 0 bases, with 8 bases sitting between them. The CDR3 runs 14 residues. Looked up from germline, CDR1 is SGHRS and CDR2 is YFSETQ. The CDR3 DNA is TGCGCCAGCAGCTTACAGGGAAACCAAGAGACCCAGTACTTC. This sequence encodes CASSLQGNQETQYF.

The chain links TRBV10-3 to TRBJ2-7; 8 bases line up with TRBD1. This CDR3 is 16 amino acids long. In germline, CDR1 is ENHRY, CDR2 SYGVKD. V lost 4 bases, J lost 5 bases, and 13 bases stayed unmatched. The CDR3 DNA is TGTGCCATCAGTGCTGCCTTGACAGGGGATGGCGACGAGCAGTACTTC. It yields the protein CAISAALTGDGDEQYF.

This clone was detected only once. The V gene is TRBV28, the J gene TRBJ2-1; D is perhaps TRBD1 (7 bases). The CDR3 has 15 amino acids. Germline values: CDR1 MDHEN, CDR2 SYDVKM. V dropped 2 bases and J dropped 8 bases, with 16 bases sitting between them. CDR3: CASSLRQGLRDEQFF. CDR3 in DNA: TGTGCCAGCAGTTTAAGACAGGGACTTAGGGATGAGCAGTTCTTC.

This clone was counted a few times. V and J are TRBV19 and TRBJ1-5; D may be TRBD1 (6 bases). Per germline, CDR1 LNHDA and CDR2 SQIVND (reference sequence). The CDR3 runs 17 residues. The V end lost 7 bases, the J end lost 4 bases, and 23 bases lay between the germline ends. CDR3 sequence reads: CASTPTGPTPGNQPQHF. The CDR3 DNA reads TGTGCCAGTACCCCGACAGGACCTACTCCAGGGAATCAGCCCCAGCATTTT.

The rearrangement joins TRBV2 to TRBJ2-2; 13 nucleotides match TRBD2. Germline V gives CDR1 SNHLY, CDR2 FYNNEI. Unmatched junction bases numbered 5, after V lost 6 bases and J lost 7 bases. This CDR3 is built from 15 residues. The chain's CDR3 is CASRGTSGIGGELFF. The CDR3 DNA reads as TGTGCCAGCAGGGGGACTAGCGGGATAGGCGGGGAGCTGTTTTTT.

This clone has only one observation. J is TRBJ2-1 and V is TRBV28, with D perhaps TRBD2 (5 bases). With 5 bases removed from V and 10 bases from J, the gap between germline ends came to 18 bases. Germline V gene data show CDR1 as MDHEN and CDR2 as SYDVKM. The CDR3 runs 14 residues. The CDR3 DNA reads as TGTGCCAGCAGTACTGAAACCCGGGAAGGGGAGCAGTTCTTC. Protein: CASSTETREGEQFF.

CDR3 amino acids: CASSHDSSNQPQHF. In DNA, the CDR3 is TGTGCCAGCAGCCATGACAGTAGCAATCAGCCCCAGCATTTT. The chain links TRBV7-9 to TRBJ1-5; TRBD1 might be the D (5 bases). CDR1 is SEHNR and CDR2 is FQNEAQ in the germline V gene (reference sequence). The CDR3 has 14 residues. Deletions cut 5 bases from V and 0 bases from J, with 8 bases between.

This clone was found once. CDR3 nucleotides: TGTGCCAGCAGTGGGGACACCCGTGGCTACGAGCAGTACTTC. Translating it yields CASSGDTRGYEQYF. This sequence joins TRBV6-5 and TRBJ2-7; the D gene is possibly TRBD1 (6 bases). The CDR3 extends over 14 amino acids. The V end was cut by 5 bases, the J end by 3 bases, with 14 bases between. The V gene's germline CDR1 is MNHEY and CDR2 SVGAGI.

The CDR3 bases are TGTGCCAGCAGTATAGGGCGGGAGAGGCATGAGCAGTTCTTC. It translates to CASSIGRERHEQFF. The chain carries TRBV7-9 and TRBJ2-1; 7 nucleotides match TRBD2. Germline V CDR1 and CDR2: SEHNR, FQNEAQ (reference sequence). The CDR3 is 14 residues long. V lost 6 bases, J lost 8 bases, and 10 bases stayed unmatched.

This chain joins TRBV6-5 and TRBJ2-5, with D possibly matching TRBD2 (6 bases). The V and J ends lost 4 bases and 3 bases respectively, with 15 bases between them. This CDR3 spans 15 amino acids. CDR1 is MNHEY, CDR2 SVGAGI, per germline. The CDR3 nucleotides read TGTGCCAGCAGTTTGGGCTCGACTAGAAAAGAGACCCAGTACTTC. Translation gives CASSLGSTRKETQYF.

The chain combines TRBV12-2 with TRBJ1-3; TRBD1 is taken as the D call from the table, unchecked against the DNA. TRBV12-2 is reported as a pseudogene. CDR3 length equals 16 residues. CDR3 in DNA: TGTGCAAGTCCCTTATCCCTATGGGACAGCGGAAACACCATATATTTT. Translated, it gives CASPLSLWDSGNTIYF.

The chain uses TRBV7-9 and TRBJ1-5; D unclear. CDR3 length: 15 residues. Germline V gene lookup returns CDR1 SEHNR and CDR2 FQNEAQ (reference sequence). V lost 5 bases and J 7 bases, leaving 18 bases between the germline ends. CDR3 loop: CASSLDTSPGQPQHF. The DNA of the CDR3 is TGTGCCAGCAGCCTAGACACATCACCCGGGCAGCCCCAGCATTTT.